These 6 T cell receptor beta chains were all obtained from the same sample, sequenced in a study of shared clonotypes between healthy human individuals. The repertoire was sequenced with immunoSEQ multiplex PCR; TCRdb's copy has only in-frame clones and lacks some. The data hold approximately 1.5 million clones, with roughly 98.5% observed a single time. The source material was naive CD4+ T cells sorted from blood. Subset of the sample: CD45RA+ positively selected. These receptors came from a young man in good health.

This clone was picked up one time. This sequence joins TRBV2 and TRBJ2-1; 8 bases map to TRBD2. This CDR3 is built from 18 residues. Germline V lookup: CDR1 SNHLY, CDR2 FYNNEI. Losses at the gene ends were 2 bases for V and 0 bases for J; bases not matched to a gene: 9. The CDR3 here is CASSERIGLAGSYNEQFF. The CDR3 bases are TGTGCCAGCAGTGAACGGATTGGACTAGCAGGCTCCTACAATGAGCAGTTCTTC.

The chain combines TRBV10-3 with TRBJ2-7, with D possibly matching TRBD1 (5 bases). Germline V gives CDR1 ENHRY, CDR2 SYGVKD. This CDR3 region has 15 residues. V dropped 4 bases and J dropped 0 bases, with 13 bases sitting between them. The CDR3 DNA reads TGTGCCATCAGTGGCGAACAGGAGCCCTCCTACGAGCAGTACTTC. Its protein product is CAISGEQEPSYEQYF.

The chain carries TRBV18 and TRBJ2-3; 8 bases match TRBD2. Trimming removed 0 bases from V and 6 bases from J; junction bases left unmatched: 8. The germline CDR1 and CDR2 sequences are KGHSH and LQKENI. This CDR3 region has 16 residues. CDR3: CASSPPSLAGRDTQYF. CDR3 sequence (DNA): TGTGCCAGCTCACCACCATCGCTAGCGGGTCGGGATACGCAGTATTTT.

The chain employs TRBV5-1 and TRBJ2-5; TRBD1 or TRBD2 may be the D gene (5 bases each). Germline CDR1 reads SGHRS; CDR2 reads YFSETQ. CDR3 length equals 15 residues. V lost 4 bases to trimming and J lost 4 bases, with 17 bases between them. The CDR3 sequence: CASSGTGQSVETQYF. The CDR3 coding sequence is TGCGCCAGCAGCGGGACCGGACAATCGGTAGAGACCCAGTACTTC.

The table lists this clone with a count of one. The chain has TRBV19 and TRBJ2-7; perhaps TRBD1 as D (6 bases). Germline V gives CDR1 LNHDA, CDR2 SQIVND (reference sequence). The CDR3 is made up of 15 amino acids. V lost 3 bases and J lost 2, with 14 bases in between. CDR3 coding DNA: TGTGCCAGTAGTATGGGGGCGCAGGCGACCTACGAGCAGTACTTC. Translated: CASSMGAQATYEQYF.

The chain joins TRBV30 to TRBJ2-1; 10 bases match TRBD2. V shed 5 bases, J shed 8 bases, and the junction held 12 bases outside the gene matches. The CDR3 runs to 15 residues. The V gene's germline CDR1 is GTSNPN and CDR2 SVGIG (reference sequence). The CDR3 DNA follows: TGTGCCTGGGGCCGTGGGCTAGCGGGAGTCGATGAGCAGTTCTTC. This sequence encodes CAWGRGLAGVDEQFF.